The following is a T cell receptor (beta chain) sequence with its context. Other nucleotide sequences in the sample specify the same CDR3. This sample is drawn from a study of shared clonotypes between healthy human individuals. Trimming left V 6 bases short and J 2 bases short, with 11 bases between. CDR3 length: 13 residues. The V gene's germline CDR1 is MNHEY and CDR2 SMNVEV (reference sequence). Clones were sequenced by immunoSEQ multiplex PCR, and TCRdb holds only the in-frame ones, with some missing. The repertoire includes some 2,100,000 clones, approximately 94% of them detected once, and roughly 1.7% sits in the top ten. Naivety among CD8 cells was defined by CD45RO negativity and positive CCR7 selection, thereby excluding terminally differentiated effector memory CD45RA+ cells.

The sample consisted of naive CD8+ T cells from PBMCs. This rearrangement joins TRBV27 to TRBJ2-7; D may correspond to TRBD1 or TRBD2 (5 bases each). This sequence was found in a man in his late teens or twenties in good health. Some clones in this sample may be carry-over from other donors' samples. The CDR3 DNA reads TGTGCCAGCAGCTTGGGACCGACCTACGAGCAGTACTTC. The encoded protein is CASSLGPTYEQYF.